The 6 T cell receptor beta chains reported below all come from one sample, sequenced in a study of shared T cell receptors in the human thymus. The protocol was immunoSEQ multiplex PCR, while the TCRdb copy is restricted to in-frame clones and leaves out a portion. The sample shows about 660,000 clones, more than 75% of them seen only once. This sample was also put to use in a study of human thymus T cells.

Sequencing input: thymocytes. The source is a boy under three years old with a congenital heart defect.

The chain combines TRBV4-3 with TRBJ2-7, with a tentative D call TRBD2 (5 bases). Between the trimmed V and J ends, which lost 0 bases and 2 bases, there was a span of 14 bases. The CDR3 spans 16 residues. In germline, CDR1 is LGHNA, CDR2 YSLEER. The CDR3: CASSQDSASHTYEQYF. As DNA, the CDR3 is TGCGCCAGCAGCCAAGATTCCGCTAGCCATACCTACGAGCAGTACTTC.

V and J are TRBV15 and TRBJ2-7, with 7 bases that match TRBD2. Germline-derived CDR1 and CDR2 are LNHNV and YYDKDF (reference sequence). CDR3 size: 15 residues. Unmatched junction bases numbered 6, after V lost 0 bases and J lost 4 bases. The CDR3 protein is CATSREGGSSYEQYF. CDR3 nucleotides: TGTGCCACCAGCAGAGAGGGGGGGAGCTCGTACGAGCAGTACTTC.

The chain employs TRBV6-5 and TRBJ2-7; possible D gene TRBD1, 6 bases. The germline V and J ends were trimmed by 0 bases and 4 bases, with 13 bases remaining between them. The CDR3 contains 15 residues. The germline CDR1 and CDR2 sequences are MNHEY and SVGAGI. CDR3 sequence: CASSYSTGSKYEQYF. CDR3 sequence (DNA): TGTGCCAGCAGTTACTCGACAGGTTCAAAGTACGAGCAGTACTTC.

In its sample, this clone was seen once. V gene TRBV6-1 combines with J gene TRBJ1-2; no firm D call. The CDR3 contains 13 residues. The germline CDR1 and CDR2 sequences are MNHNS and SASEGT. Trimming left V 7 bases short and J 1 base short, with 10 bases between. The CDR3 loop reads CASTPDFNYGYTF. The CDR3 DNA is TGTGCCAGCACCCCTGACTTTAACTATGGCTACACCTTC.

CDR3 coding DNA: TGCGCCAGCAGCCACGACCCCTATCCCGGGACAGGACAAGAGACCCAGTACTTC. It translates to CASSHDPYPGTGQETQYF. V usage is TRBV4-3 and J usage is TRBJ2-5, with 8 bases matching TRBD1. V was pared by 3 bases and J by 2 bases, with 14 bases of the junction left unmatched. Germline CDR1 and CDR2: LGHNA and YSLEER. CDR3 length: 18 residues.

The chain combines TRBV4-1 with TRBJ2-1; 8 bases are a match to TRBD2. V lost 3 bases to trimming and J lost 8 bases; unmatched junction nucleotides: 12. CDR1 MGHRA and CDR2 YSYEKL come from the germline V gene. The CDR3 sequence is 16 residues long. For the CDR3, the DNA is TGCGCCAGCAGCCAGAACCCGACTAGCGAGGAACATGAGCAGTTCTTC. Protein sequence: CASSQNPTSEEHEQFF.